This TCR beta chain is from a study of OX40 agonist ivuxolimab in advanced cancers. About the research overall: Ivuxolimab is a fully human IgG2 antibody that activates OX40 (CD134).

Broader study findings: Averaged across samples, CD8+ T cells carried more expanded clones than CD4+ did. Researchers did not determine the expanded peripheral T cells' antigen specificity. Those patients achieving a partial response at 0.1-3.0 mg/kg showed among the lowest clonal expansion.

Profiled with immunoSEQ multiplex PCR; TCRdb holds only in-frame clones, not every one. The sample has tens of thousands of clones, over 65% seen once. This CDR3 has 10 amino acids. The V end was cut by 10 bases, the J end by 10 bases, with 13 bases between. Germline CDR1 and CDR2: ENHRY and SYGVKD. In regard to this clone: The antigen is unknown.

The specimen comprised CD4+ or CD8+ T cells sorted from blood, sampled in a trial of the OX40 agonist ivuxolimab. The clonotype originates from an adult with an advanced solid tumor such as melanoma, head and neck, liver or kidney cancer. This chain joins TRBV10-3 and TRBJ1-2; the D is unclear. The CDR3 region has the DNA TGTGCCACGGGCCAAGTAGACTACACCTTC. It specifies CATGQVDYTF.